This is a list of T cell receptor beta chains from one sample in a study of blood T cell repertoires in COVID-19. The repertoire was sequenced with immunoSEQ multiplex PCR; TCRdb's copy has only in-frame clones and lacks some. The sample gives about 150,000 clones, 75% to 85% of which show up once; 13% is in the top ten. Sequencing input: peripheral blood. These receptors all stem from a man aged 55 to 70 with active or convalescent COVID-19. The CDR3 runs from the conserved cysteine through the conserved F or W. The order of the fields is J gene, D gene, V gene, clone size, CDR3 protein, CDR3 DNA. A D gene is named only where the DNA matches it firmly. Size is omitted from some rows. Given values are once, few, many or a class for expanded clones.

j_gene: TRBJ1-1
d_gene: NA
v_gene: TRBV28
abundance: NA
CDR3aa: CASSLGAWDTEAFF
CDR3nt: TGTGCCAGCAGTTTAGGGGCCTGGGACACTGAAGCTTTCTTT

j_gene: TRBJ2-5
d_gene: NA
v_gene: TRBV5-1
abundance: once
CDR3aa: CASSLNPRPGETQYF
CDR3nt: TGCGCCAGCAGCTTGAACCCTCGACCGGGGGAGACCCAGTACTTC

j_gene: TRBJ1-5
d_gene: NA
v_gene: TRBV24-1
abundance: NA
CDR3aa: CATSDEGGQPQHF
CDR3nt: TGTGCCACCAGTGATGAAGGGGGTCAGCCCCAGCATTTT

j_gene: TRBJ2-1
d_gene: NA
v_gene: TRBV28
abundance: NA
CDR3aa: CASSPLLSSYNEQFF
CDR3nt: TGTGCCAGCAGCCCTTTACTAAGCTCCTACAATGAGCAGTTCTTC

j_gene: TRBJ2-7
d_gene: TRBD1
v_gene: TRBV27
abundance: NA
CDR3aa: CASSDPGTGYEQYF
CDR3nt: TGTGCCAGCAGTGACCCCGGGACAGGCTACGAGCAGTACTTC

j_gene: TRBJ2-7
d_gene: NA
v_gene: TRBV25-1
abundance: NA
CDR3aa: CASSPRETLGYEQYF
CDR3nt: TGTGCCAGCAGCCCCCGAGAGACCCTAGGATACGAGCAGTACTTC

j_gene: TRBJ2-3
d_gene: TRBD2
v_gene: TRBV7-7
abundance: NA
CDR3aa: CASSPGSVAGGGDTQYF
CDR3nt: TGTGCCAGCAGCCCCGGCTCGGTAGCGGGAGGGGGAGATACGCAGTATTTT

j_gene: TRBJ2-1
d_gene: NA
v_gene: TRBV4-2
abundance: few
CDR3aa: CASSPKIPQGEQFF
CDR3nt: TGTGCCAGCAGCCCCAAGATCCCGCAGGGTGAGCAGTTCTTC

j_gene: TRBJ2-3
d_gene: TRBD2
v_gene: TRBV29-1
abundance: NA
CDR3aa: CSVVWLERDHSTDTQYF
CDR3nt: TGCAGCGTTGTCTGGTTGGAGCGGGACCATAGCACAGATACGCAGTATTTT

j_gene: TRBJ1-5
d_gene: NA
v_gene: TRBV28
abundance: NA
CDR3aa: CASSLGRAGYSNQPQHF
CDR3nt: TGTGCCAGCAGTTTGGGCAGGGCTGGCTATAGCAATCAGCCCCAGCATTTT

j_gene: TRBJ2-6
d_gene: TRBD1
v_gene: TRBV24-1
abundance: NA
CDR3aa: CATSDRTGSGANVLTF
CDR3nt: TGTGCCACCAGTGATCGGACAGGCTCTGGGGCCAACGTCCTGACTTTC

j_gene: TRBJ2-1
d_gene: TRBD1
v_gene: TRBV6-2/TRBV6-3
abundance: few
CDR3aa: CASSFPGQGAKGPNNEQFF
CDR3nt: TGTGCCAGCAGTTTTCCGGGACAGGGGGCTAAGGGTCCCAACAATGAGCAGTTCTTC

j_gene: TRBJ1-5
d_gene: NA
v_gene: TRBV27
abundance: NA
CDR3aa: CASSREGNQPQHF
CDR3nt: TGTGCCAGCAGTAGGGAGGGCAATCAGCCCCAGCATTTT

j_gene: TRBJ1-2
d_gene: NA
v_gene: TRBV28
abundance: NA
CDR3aa: CASSTGVYGYTF
CDR3nt: TGTGCCAGCAGTACCGGGGTTTATGGCTACACCTTC

j_gene: TRBJ2-7
d_gene: NA
v_gene: TRBV15
abundance: NA
CDR3aa: CATSSDLDSLTYEQYF
CDR3nt: TGTGCCACCAGCAGTGACCTGGACAGCTTAACCTACGAGCAGTACTTC

j_gene: TRBJ1-4
d_gene: TRBD1
v_gene: TRBV7-9
abundance: NA
CDR3aa: CASSFGTGAEKLFF
CDR3nt: TGTGCCAGCAGCTTTGGGACAGGGGCTGAAAAACTGTTTTTT

j_gene: TRBJ1-5
d_gene: NA
v_gene: TRBV14
abundance: NA
CDR3aa: CASSQGGPGDQPQHF
CDR3nt: TGTGCCAGCAGCCAAGGGGGCCCGGGGGATCAGCCCCAGCATTTT